Following are 28 T cell receptor beta chains from one sample sequenced in a study of T cells expressing NK-cell markers. TCRdb reprocessed the 5' RACE reads and reports one entry per CDR3 protein, with no DNA. This sample's clone table lists almost 450,000 distinct CDR3 sequences. The sample taken for sequencing was blood T cells: a sorted CD56 or NKG2C T cell subset, CD4+ or CD8+ T cells, or bulk PBMC T cells (not recorded which). The receptors originated from a woman aged 18-69 years in good health.

V gene TRBV29-1 combines with J gene TRBJ1-5; TCRdb's assignment of TRBD1 cannot be checked, as there is no DNA. The germline gives CDR1 SQVTM, CDR2 ANQGSEA. This CDR3 contains 14 residues. The CDR3 sequence is CSVDGTGPGQPQHF. Supplemented by reference TRBV29-1 and TRBJ1-5, the full variable domain reads SAVISQKPSRDICQRGTSLTIQCQVDSQVTMMFWYRQQPGQSLTLIATANQGSEATYESGFVIDKFPISRPNLTFSTLTVSNMSPEDSSIYLCSVDGTGPGQPQHFGDGTRLSIL.

The rearrangement links TRBV5-4 to TRBJ2-2; with no DNA, the TCRdb D assignment of TRBD1 cannot be verified. This CDR3 comprises 15 residues. CDR1 and CDR2 (germline): SGHNT, YYREEE (reference sequence). The CDR3 sequence is CASSIGRTGTGELFF.

V gene TRBV12-3 or TRBV12-4 combines with J gene TRBJ1-3; checking the TCRdb D call of TRBD1 is not possible without DNA. The CDR3 covers 12 residues. The CDR3 is CASSGIGNTIYF.

This chain connects TRBV7-9 to TRBJ1-1. This CDR3 has 14 amino acids. Germline assignment: CDR1 SEHNR and CDR2 FQNEAQ (reference sequence). The chain's CDR3 is CASNTGSGNTEAFF.

The chain recombines TRBV20-1 with TRBJ2-2. Germline V gene data show CDR1 as DFQATT and CDR2 as SNEGSKA (reference sequence). There are 17 residues in the CDR3. The CDR3 reads CSARASVSSTYTGELFF.

The chain combines TRBV5-6 with TRBJ2-5; TCRdb returns TRBD1, unconfirmable since there is no DNA. CDR1 and CDR2 (germline): SGHDT, YYEEEE. The CDR3 consists of 18 residues. CDR3 loop: CASSLAWDTTQRQETQYF.

The chain has TRBV6-1 and TRBJ1-3. Germline V CDR1 and CDR2: MNHNS, SASEGT. This CDR3 is 13 amino acids long. The CDR3 sequence is CASGPLLGNTIYF.

The rearrangement joins TRBV6-1 to TRBJ2-6; TCRdb designates TRBD1, a call that cannot be tested without DNA. Germline V gene sequence: CDR1 MNHNS, CDR2 SASEGT. The CDR3 runs 16 residues. The chain's CDR3 is CASSEARPQRANVLTF.

The chain uses TRBV18 and TRBJ1-1. This CDR3 has 12 residues. Germline lookup yields CDR1 KGHSH and CDR2 LQKENI. The CDR3 spells CASSPRETEAFF.

The chain recombines TRBV9 with TRBJ1-1. Germline-derived CDR1 and CDR2 are SGDLS and YYNGEE. The CDR3 sequence is 15 residues long. The CDR3 reads CASSVTAVSATEAFF. The variable domain in full, with the rest retrieved from reference TRBV9 and TRBJ1-1, is DSGVTQTPKHLITATGQRVTLRCSPRSGDLSVYWYQQSLDQGLQFLIQYYNGEERAKGNILERFSAQQFPDLHSELNLSSLELGDSALYFCASSVTAVSATEAFFGQGTRLTVV.

V gene TRBV7-2 combines with J gene TRBJ2-3. The CDR3 length is 12 residues. In germline, CDR1 is SGHTA, CDR2 FQGNSA. CDR3 protein: CASSSPTDTQYF.

J is TRBJ2-5 and V is TRBV4-3; TCRdb proposes TRBD1, but this gene call is untestable without DNA. The CDR3 is 16 residues long. Per germline, CDR1 LGHNA and CDR2 YSLEER. This CDR3 reads CASSQLGGTVQETQYF.

The chain joins TRBV15 to TRBJ2-5; TCRdb's assignment of TRBD1 cannot be checked, as there is no DNA. Germline lookup yields CDR1 LNHNV and CDR2 YYDKDF (reference sequence). This CDR3 is 15 amino acids long. CDR3 protein: CATSRDGTSQETQYF.

The V and J genes are TRBV28 and TRBJ2-7; TCRdb picks TRBD1, but there is no DNA to check that call. This CDR3 is built from 15 residues. Germline values: CDR1 MDHEN, CDR2 SYDVKM. The CDR3 sequence: CASRQGAGGRYEQYF.

The rearrangement joins TRBV14 to TRBJ1-1. The germline gives CDR1 SGHDN, CDR2 FVKESK. The CDR3 runs to 14 residues. CDR3 in amino acids: CASSQLSRGTEAFF.

The rearrangement joins TRBV7-6 to TRBJ2-3; TCRdb lists TRBD1, though no DNA is available to test this call. The CDR3 covers 16 residues. Germline V gene sequence: CDR1 SGHVS, CDR2 FNYEAQ. The CDR3 protein is CASSLEAGESTDTQYF.

This chain connects TRBV9 to TRBJ1-6; TCRdb's D gene call, TRBD1, goes unchecked for lack of DNA. The germline V gene encodes CDR1 SGDLS and CDR2 YYNGEE. The CDR3 extends over 14 amino acids. The CDR3 reads CASSEQGYNSPLHF. The full variable domain, its missing parts supplied by reference TRBV9 and TRBJ1-6, is DSGVTQTPKHLITATGQRVTLRCSPRSGDLSVYWYQQSLDQGLQFLIQYYNGEERAKGNILERFSAQQFPDLHSELNLSSLELGDSALYFCASSEQGYNSPLHFGNGTRLTVT.

The chain carries TRBV6-1 and TRBJ1-1. CDR1 and CDR2 from the germline V gene are MNHNS and SASEGT. The CDR3 is 13 amino acids. The chain's CDR3 is CASSEARNTEAFF.

The CDR3 sequence: CASSSNRQGRHF. The chain couples TRBV5-6 to TRBJ2-4; TCRdb returns TRBD1, unconfirmable since there is no DNA. The CDR3 is made up of 12 amino acids. Per the germline V gene, CDR1 is SGHDT and CDR2 is YYEEEE.

The chain is built from TRBV4-3 and TRBJ1-1; no DNA is available, so the TRBD1 call from TCRdb remains unchecked. Germline-derived CDR1 and CDR2 are LGHNA and YSLEER. The CDR3 contains 15 residues. The CDR3: CASSQDTGVGTEAFF.

The rearrangement joins TRBV9 to TRBJ2-7; the TRBD1 assignment by TCRdb is unverifiable without DNA. The CDR3 is made up of 13 amino acids. Germline values: CDR1 SGDLS, CDR2 YYNGEE. Here the CDR3 reads CASSVGDRVEQYF.

This sequence joins TRBV7-2 and TRBJ1-3; with no DNA, the TCRdb D assignment of TRBD1 cannot be verified. The CDR3 contains 13 residues. CDR1 is SGHTA, CDR2 FQGNSA, per germline. CDR3: CASVQGAGNTIYF.

This CDR3 reads CASSLKDGDEQFF. V and J are TRBV7-3 and TRBJ2-1. CDR3 length equals 13 residues. Germline loops: CDR1 SGHTA, CDR2 FQGTGA. The full variable domain, in which reference TRBV7-3 and TRBJ2-1 provide the parts outside the CDR3, is GAGVSQTPSNKVTEKGKYVELRCDPISGHTALYWYRQSLGQGPEFLIYFQGTGAADDSGLPNDRFFAVRPEGSVSTLKIQRTERGDSAVYLCASSLKDGDEQFFGPGTRLTVL.

The chain carries TRBV7-3 and TRBJ2-1; there is no DNA to check the TCRdb D call of TRBD1. Germline V gene data show CDR1 as SGHTA and CDR2 as FQGTGA. The CDR3 runs to 13 residues. CDR3 loop: CASSRDSLDEQFF.

The chain joins TRBV11-2 to TRBJ2-4; lacking DNA, the TRBD2 call made by TCRdb goes unchecked. This CDR3 is 16 amino acids long. CDR1 SGHAT and CDR2 FQNNGV come from the germline V gene. The CDR3 loop is CASSLVPSGDKNIQYF.

V and J are TRBV20-1 and TRBJ2-7; TCRdb's D call, TRBD1, is unchecked because there is no DNA. Germline V gene data show CDR1 as DFQATT and CDR2 as SNEGSKA (reference sequence). The CDR3 has 15 amino acids. This chain's CDR3 is CSARDLGTLPYEQYF.

V gene TRBV12-3 or TRBV12-4 combines with J gene TRBJ1-5; there is no DNA to check the TCRdb D call of TRBD1. This CDR3 comprises 11 residues. The CDR3 loop is CASSFKGAQHF.

The chain carries TRBV29-1 and TRBJ2-3; the D gene TCRdb calls, TRBD1, cannot be checked with no DNA. This CDR3 has 14 amino acids. Looked up from germline, CDR1 is SQVTM and CDR2 is ANQGSEA. CDR3 residues: CSVPWTGSTDTQYF.